This TCR beta chain was found in a study of blood T cell repertoires in COVID-19. As processed by the authors: Amplified reference gene primers provided the basis for estimating nucleated cell counts. The method was immunoSEQ multiplex PCR; TCRdb's version includes in-frame clones alone and lacks a portion of them. The V and J calls and clone size are taken from that table; D and trimming were inferred from the DNA. The table includes around 120,000 clones, around 86% detected once. The CDR3 covers 17 residues. The ends lost 4 bases at V and 3 bases at J; junction bases unmatched: 5. Germline CDR1 reads SGHTA; CDR2 reads FQGTGA.

The source material was peripheral blood. The rearrangement uses TRBV7-3 and TRBJ2-2, with 13 bases fitting TRBD2. The TCR originated in a man of 80 years or more with acute or convalescent COVID-19. The CDR3 protein is CASSSLAGGLDTGELFF. CDR3 bases: TGTGCCAGCAGCTCACTAGCGGGGGGGCTCGACACCGGGGAGCTGTTTTTT. The full variable domain, with the rest looked up from reference TRBV7-3 and TRBJ2-2, is GAGVSQTPSNKVTEKGKYVELRCDPISGHTALYWYRQSLGQGPEFLIYFQGTGAADDSGLPNDRFFAVRPEGSVSTLKIQRTERGDSAVYLCASSSLAGGLDTGELFFGEGSRLTVL.